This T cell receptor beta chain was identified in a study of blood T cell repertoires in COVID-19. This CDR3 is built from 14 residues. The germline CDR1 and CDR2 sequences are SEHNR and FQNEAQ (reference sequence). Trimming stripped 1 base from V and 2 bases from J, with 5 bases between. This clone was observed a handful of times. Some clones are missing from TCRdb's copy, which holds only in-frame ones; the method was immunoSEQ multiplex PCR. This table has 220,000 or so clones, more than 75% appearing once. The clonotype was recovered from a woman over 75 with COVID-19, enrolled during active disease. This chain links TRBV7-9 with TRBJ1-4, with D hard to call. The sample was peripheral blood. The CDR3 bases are TGTGCCAGCAGCTTAGAACAGACTAATGAAAAACTGTTTTTT. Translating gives CASSLEQTNEKLFF.